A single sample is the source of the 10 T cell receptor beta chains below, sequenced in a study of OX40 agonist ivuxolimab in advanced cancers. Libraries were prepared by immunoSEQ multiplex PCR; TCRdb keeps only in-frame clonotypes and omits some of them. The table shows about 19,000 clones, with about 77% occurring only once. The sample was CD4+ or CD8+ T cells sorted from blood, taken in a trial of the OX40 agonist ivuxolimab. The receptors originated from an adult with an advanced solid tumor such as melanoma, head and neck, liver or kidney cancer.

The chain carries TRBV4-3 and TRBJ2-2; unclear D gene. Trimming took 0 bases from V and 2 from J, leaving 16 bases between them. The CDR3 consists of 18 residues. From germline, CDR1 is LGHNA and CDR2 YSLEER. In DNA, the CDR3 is TGCGCCAGCAGCCAAGAGGAGCAAGACTTCCTTAACACCGGGGAGCTGTTTTTT. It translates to CASSQEEQDFLNTGELFF.

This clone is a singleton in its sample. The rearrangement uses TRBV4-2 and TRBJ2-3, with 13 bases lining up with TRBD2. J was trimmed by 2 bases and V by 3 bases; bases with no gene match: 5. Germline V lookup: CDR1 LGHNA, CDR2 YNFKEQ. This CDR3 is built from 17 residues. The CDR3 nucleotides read TGTGCCAGCAGCCAGGGACTAGCGGGGAGTCTCACAGATACGCAGTATTTT. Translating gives CASSQGLAGSLTDTQYF.

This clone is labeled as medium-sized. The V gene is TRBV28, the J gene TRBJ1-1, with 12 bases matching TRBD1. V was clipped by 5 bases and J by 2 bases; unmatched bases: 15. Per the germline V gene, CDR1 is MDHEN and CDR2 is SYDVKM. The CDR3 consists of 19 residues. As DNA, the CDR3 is TGTGCCAGCAGTCCTACTCCCGGGACAGGGGGCCGAGTAAACACTGAAGCTTTCTTT. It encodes CASSPTPGTGGRVNTEAFF.

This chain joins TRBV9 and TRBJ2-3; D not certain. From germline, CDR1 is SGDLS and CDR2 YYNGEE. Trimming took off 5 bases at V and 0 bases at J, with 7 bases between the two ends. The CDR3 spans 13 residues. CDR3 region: CASRETSTDTQYF. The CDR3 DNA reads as TGTGCCAGCAGGGAGACTAGCACAGATACGCAGTATTTT.

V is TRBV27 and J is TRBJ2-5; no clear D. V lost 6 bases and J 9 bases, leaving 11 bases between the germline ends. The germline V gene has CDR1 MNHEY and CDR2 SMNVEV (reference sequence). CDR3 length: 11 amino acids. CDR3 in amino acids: CASSHGAAQYF. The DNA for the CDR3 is TGTGCCAGCAGCCACGGAGCAGCCCAGTACTTC.

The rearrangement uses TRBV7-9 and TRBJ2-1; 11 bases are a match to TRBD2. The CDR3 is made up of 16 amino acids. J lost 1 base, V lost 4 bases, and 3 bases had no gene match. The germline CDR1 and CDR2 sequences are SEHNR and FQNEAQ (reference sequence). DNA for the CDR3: TGTGCCAGCAGCTCTTCTAGCGGGGGGTCCTACAATGAGCAGTTCTTC. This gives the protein CASSSSSGGSYNEQFF.

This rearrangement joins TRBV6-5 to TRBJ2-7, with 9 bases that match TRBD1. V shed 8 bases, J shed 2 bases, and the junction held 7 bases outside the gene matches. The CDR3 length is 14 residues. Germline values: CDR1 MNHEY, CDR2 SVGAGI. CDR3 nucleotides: TGTGCCAGCCGGCCGGGACAGGGAACCTACGAGCAGTACTTC. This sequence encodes CASRPGQGTYEQYF.

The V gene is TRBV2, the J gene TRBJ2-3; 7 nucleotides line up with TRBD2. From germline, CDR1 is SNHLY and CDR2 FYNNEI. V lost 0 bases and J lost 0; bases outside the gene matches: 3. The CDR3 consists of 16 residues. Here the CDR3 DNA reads TGTGCCAGCAGTGAAGCCGCTAGCGGAAGCACAGATACGCAGTATTTT. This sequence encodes CASSEAASGSTDTQYF.

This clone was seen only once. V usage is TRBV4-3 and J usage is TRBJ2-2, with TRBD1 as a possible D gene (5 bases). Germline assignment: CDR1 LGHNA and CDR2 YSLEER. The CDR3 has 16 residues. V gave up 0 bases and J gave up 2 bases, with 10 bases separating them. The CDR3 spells CASSQDDSLNTGELFF. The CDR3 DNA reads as TGCGCCAGCAGCCAAGACGACAGCCTTAACACCGGGGAGCTGTTTTTT.

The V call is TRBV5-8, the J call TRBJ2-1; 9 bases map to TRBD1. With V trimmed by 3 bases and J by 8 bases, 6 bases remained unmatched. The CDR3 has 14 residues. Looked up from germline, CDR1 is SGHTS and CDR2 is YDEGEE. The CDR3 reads CASSSYRGLDEQFF. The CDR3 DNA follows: TGTGCCAGCAGCTCCTACAGGGGGCTGGATGAGCAGTTCTTC. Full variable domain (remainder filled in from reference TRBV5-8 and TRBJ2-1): EAGVTQSPTHLIKTRGQQATLRCSPISGHTSVYWYQQALGLGLQFLLWYDEGEERNRGNFPPRFSGRQFPNYSSELNVNALELEDSALYLCASSSYRGLDEQFFGPGTRLTVL.